These T cell receptor beta chains were read from a single sample in a study of T cells in Graves' hyperthyroidism and ophthalmopathy. TCRdb passed the multiplex PCR reads through MiXCR, listing each CDR3 protein once. This sample has around 800,000 distinct CDR3 sequences; around 38% occur once, and the top ten carry about 8.9%. Source material: blood. These receptor sequences come from a man aged 18 to 35 with Graves' hyperthyroidism. Each CDR3 is given without its conserved first and last residue. Where a row states a size, it is once, few, many or the class of an expanded clone; other rows omit it.

clone size: -; V gene: TRBV2; CDR3 length: 11; CDR3 protein: ASRDRGTYGYT
clone size: -; V gene: TRBV9; CDR3 length: 12; CDR3 protein: ASSSPRVRYEQY
clone size: many; V gene: TRBV7-8; CDR3 length: 12; CDR3 protein: ASSFPGGDQPQH
clone size: few; V gene: TRBV9; CDR3 length: 11; CDR3 protein: ASSVPGRGEQY
clone size: few; V gene: TRBV12-3/TRBV12-4; CDR3 length: 13; CDR3 protein: ASRADGLVNYGYT
clone size: many; V gene: TRBV15; CDR3 length: 13; CDR3 protein: ATSRDGGGNSPLH
clone size: -; V gene: TRBV10-1; CDR3 length: 12; CDR3 protein: ASRGNRQNQPQH
clone size: many; V gene: TRBV5-1; CDR3 length: 12; CDR3 protein: ASSLDGANTEAF
clone size: many; V gene: TRBV7-8; CDR3 length: 14; CDR3 protein: ASSLDEDRIYSPLH
clone size: many; V gene: TRBV2; CDR3 length: 11; CDR3 protein: ASSGGPNTEAF
clone size: many; V gene: TRBV7-2; CDR3 length: 13; CDR3 protein: ASSRGLAGEETQY
clone size: few; V gene: TRBV6-1; CDR3 length: 13; CDR3 protein: ASRATHMYQETQY
clone size: -; V gene: TRBV10-3; CDR3 length: 12; CDR3 protein: ATNLRGGANVLT
clone size: -; V gene: TRBV20-1; CDR3 length: 12; CDR3 protein: SARRGTGRDEQY
clone size: -; V gene: TRBV6-5; CDR3 length: 13; CDR3 protein: ASSYTAGGASEQY
clone size: -; V gene: TRBV20-1; CDR3 length: 10; CDR3 protein: SAEGHVPEAF
clone size: -; V gene: TRBV15; CDR3 length: 14; CDR3 protein: ATSRDRDSPLKPQH
clone size: -; V gene: TRBV2; CDR3 length: 12; CDR3 protein: ASMGDSSGETQY
clone size: few; V gene: TRBV6-5; CDR3 length: 12; CDR3 protein: ASSLSGANQPQH
clone size: -; V gene: TRBV13; CDR3 length: 17; CDR3 protein: ASSLSTILTADVNEKLF
clone size: few; V gene: TRBV20-1; CDR3 length: 10; CDR3 protein: SAGKRAGEQY
clone size: -; V gene: TRBV7-2; CDR3 length: 13; CDR3 protein: ASSFTGTGTYGYT
clone size: once; V gene: TRBV10-3; CDR3 length: 11; CDR3 protein: ASSYDGNYGHT
clone size: -; V gene: TRBV29-1; CDR3 length: 10; CDR3 protein: SVGQVGEKLF
clone size: many; V gene: TRBV7-9; CDR3 length: 13; CDR3 protein: ASSLGGQGRQPQH
clone size: -; V gene: TRBV7-2; CDR3 length: 12; CDR3 protein: ASSGQGAFSGNT
clone size: many; V gene: TRBV6-6; CDR3 length: 9; CDR3 protein: ASSYSTGAF
clone size: medium-sized; V gene: TRBV24-1; CDR3 length: 9; CDR3 protein: ATSAMGIWY
clone size: -; V gene: TRBV3-1; CDR3 length: 12; CDR3 protein: ASSQLSGPYEQY
clone size: -; V gene: TRBV20-1; CDR3 length: 11; CDR3 protein: SAVGQGQYEQY
clone size: -; V gene: TRBV11-3; CDR3 length: 10; CDR3 protein: ASSATGDTIY
clone size: few; V gene: TRBV14; CDR3 length: 12; CDR3 protein: ASSASGGTDEQY
clone size: -; V gene: TRBV24-1; CDR3 length: 16; CDR3 protein: ATSDRQGATGLTGTQY
clone size: -; V gene: TRBV29-1; CDR3 length: 11; CDR3 protein: SGGQVDGYEQY
clone size: -; V gene: TRBV2; CDR3 length: 13; CDR3 protein: ASSVGLDRAHGYT
clone size: -; V gene: TRBV25-1; CDR3 length: 11; CDR3 protein: ASTEGMSQPQH
clone size: many; V gene: TRBV7-9; CDR3 length: 11; CDR3 protein: ASSSAGNSPLH
clone size: few; V gene: TRBV7-2; CDR3 length: 13; CDR3 protein: ASSSVGGLNQPQH
clone size: few; V gene: TRBV12-3/TRBV12-4; CDR3 length: 10; CDR3 protein: ASKEGGTEAF
clone size: -; V gene: TRBV2; CDR3 length: 10; CDR3 protein: ASGWGTGELF
clone size: few; V gene: TRBV19; CDR3 length: 14; CDR3 protein: ASSLPDRGFNQPQH
clone size: few; V gene: TRBV5-1; CDR3 length: 13; CDR3 protein: ASSLSPVMNTEAF
clone size: -; V gene: TRBV6-5; CDR3 length: 11; CDR3 protein: AISYSKGETQY
clone size: -; V gene: TRBV25-1; CDR3 length: 16; CDR3 protein: ASSIYLCSVDVGTEAF
clone size: few; V gene: TRBV20-1; CDR3 length: 10; CDR3 protein: SASDRGETQY
clone size: many; V gene: TRBV12-3/TRBV12-4; CDR3 length: 9; CDR3 protein: ASSTRFGYT
clone size: many; V gene: TRBV7-9; CDR3 length: 11; CDR3 protein: ASSLALGSEAF
clone size: -; V gene: TRBV14; CDR3 length: 13; CDR3 protein: ASSQDVQGNGELF
clone size: few; V gene: TRBV20-1; CDR3 length: 12; CDR3 protein: SAPLGQGGETQY
clone size: -; V gene: TRBV7-8; CDR3 length: 12; CDR3 protein: PSSPPGGQETQY
clone size: -; V gene: TRBV29-1; CDR3 length: 11; CDR3 protein: SVEDWGSDTQY
clone size: many; V gene: TRBV24-1; CDR3 length: 12; CDR3 protein: ATEGQGASGELF
clone size: -; V gene: TRBV4-1; CDR3 length: 12; CDR3 protein: ASSRTPGRDEAF
clone size: once; V gene: TRBV11-2; CDR3 length: 13; CDR3 protein: ASSHTDRYTGELF
clone size: many; V gene: TRBV19; CDR3 length: 12; CDR3 protein: ASAQGQGGEKLF
clone size: many; V gene: TRBV10-3; CDR3 length: 15; CDR3 protein: AISDGIVRGEVAEAF
clone size: -; V gene: TRBV7-8; CDR3 length: 13; CDR3 protein: ASSFGQGVSYEQY
clone size: -; V gene: TRBV7-9; CDR3 length: 14; CDR3 protein: ASSLGRGPPSYEQY
clone size: -; V gene: TRBV6-6; CDR3 length: 12; CDR3 protein: ASSEGSGDYGYT